This T cell receptor beta chain was documented in a study of T cell responses to AZD1222 COVID-19 vaccine. As for the study in general: Second-dose intervals of approximately 4 or approximately 12 weeks were pooled.

Whole-study findings and limits: Donors were chiefly white British, with a greater number of females, and clonal diversity was perhaps underestimated.

Points on this clone: Antigen: not known.

Profiling relied on immunoSEQ multiplex PCR, and the TCRdb table lists in-frame clones only, not all of them. The sample consists of approximately 180,000 clones, 70% to 90% of them appearing once. Specimen: peripheral blood, collected on day 0 of AZD1222 vaccination. The TCR comes from an adult in good health.

CDR3 DNA sequence: TGTGCCAGCAGCTCGGTGGGCAGTGGGAAGATCTATGGCTACACCTTC. This codes for CASSSVGSGKIYGYTF. The rearrangement links TRBV7-9 to TRBJ1-2; unclear D gene. The germline CDR1 and CDR2 sequences are SEHNR and FQNEAQ (reference sequence). Between the trimmed V and J ends, which lost 4 bases and 4 bases, there was a span of 19 bases. CDR3 length: 16 residues.